These 7 T cell receptor beta chains originate from one sample sequenced in a study of blood T cell repertoires in COVID-19. Method: immunoSEQ multiplex PCR; TCRdb's copy keeps in-frame clones and lacks some. The data show 300,000 to 450,000 clones, with 85% seen just once and 3% to 4.5% held by the top ten. The source material was peripheral blood. The receptors derive from a woman aged 18-30 years with acute or convalescent COVID-19.

The chain joins TRBV2 to TRBJ2-5; D may be TRBD1 (5 bases). V was pared by 7 bases and J by 4 bases, with 19 bases between. This CDR3 comprises 15 residues. Germline-derived CDR1 and CDR2 are SNHLY and FYNNEI. CDR3: CASKIIPPQGETQYF. Here the CDR3 DNA reads TGTGCCAGCAAAATAATCCCACCGCAGGGAGAGACCCAGTACTTC.

V is TRBV7-9 and J is TRBJ2-7; 9 bases align to TRBD2. Germline CDR1 and CDR2: SEHNR and FQNEAQ (reference sequence). This CDR3 is built from 17 residues. The V and J ends lost 1 base and 1 base, in that order; junction bases with no gene match: 8. CDR3 loop: CASSLVATSGPSYEQYF. CDR3 nucleotide sequence: TGTGCCAGCAGCTTAGTCGCGACTAGCGGCCCTTCCTACGAGCAGTACTTC.

The chain uses TRBV9 and TRBJ2-2; 8 bases are shared with TRBD1. The germline gives CDR1 SGDLS, CDR2 YYNGEE. The CDR3 loop spans 15 amino acids. Trimming at V came to 3 bases and at J to 5 bases, leaving 6 bases not matched to a gene. CDR3 bases: TGTGCCAGCAGCGACCGCGACAGGGGAACCGGGGAGCTGTTTTTT. It codes for CASSDRDRGTGELFF.

This chain uses TRBV5-6 with TRBJ1-1; 11 nucleotides agree with TRBD1. V was clipped by 4 bases and J by 4 bases; unmatched bases: 6. The CDR3 loop spans 15 amino acids. The germline V gene has CDR1 SGHDT and CDR2 YYEEEE. CDR3 residues: CASSPGTGGFTEAFF. The CDR3 DNA follows: TGTGCCAGCAGCCCCGGGACAGGGGGTTTCACTGAAGCTTTCTTT.

This rearrangement joins TRBV6-1 to TRBJ1-6, with TRBD1 matching 8 bases. The CDR3 is 18 residues long. The ends lost 6 bases at V and 5 bases at J; junction bases unmatched: 15. Germline V gene data show CDR1 as MNHNS and CDR2 as SASEGT. The DNA for the CDR3 is TGTGCCAGCAGAGAATTGGACAGGGTCAACGCGAATAATTCACCCCTCCACTTT. Protein product: CASRELDRVNANNSPLHF.

This chain links TRBV6-5 with TRBJ2-3; 7 positions match TRBD2. In germline, CDR1 is MNHEY, CDR2 SVGAGI. The CDR3 runs to 15 residues. J lost 4 bases, V lost 2 bases, and 6 bases had no gene match. In DNA form, the CDR3 reads TGTGCCAGCAGTTACGTCCCAGCGGGACCAGATACGCAGTATTTT. Its protein product is CASSYVPAGPDTQYF.

The chain employs TRBV29-1 and TRBJ2-5; D ambiguous. Germline V gene lookup returns CDR1 SQVTM and CDR2 ANQGSEA. The CDR3 contains 12 residues. The V and J ends lost 4 bases and 2 bases respectively, with 8 bases between them. CDR3 sequence (DNA): TGCAGCGTTGTTCCCGAGCAAGAGACCCAGTACTTC. Encoded protein: CSVVPEQETQYF.